The entry that follows covers one T cell receptor (beta chain) sequence. The target antigen is unknown. The CDR3 consists of 14 residues. The V and J ends lost 4 bases and 2 bases respectively, with 10 bases between them. The germline gives CDR1 SGDLS, CDR2 YYNGEE. Recipients boosted at about 4 weeks or about 12 weeks are pooled. Sequencing used immunoSEQ multiplex PCR; TCRdb keeps in-frame clones, though not all of them. The repertoire holds approximately 170,000 clones, with around 90% as singletons. The sample originates from a study of T cell responses to AZD1222 COVID-19 vaccine. Whole-study findings and limits: Spike as a whole was targeted by vaccine-associated CD4 TCRs, dominant at 160-218 and 743-854. Spike-specific TCR breadth rose after two AZD1222 doses, and depth rose as well. White British ancestry dominated among donors, who included more females, and clonal diversity was possibly underestimated.

The sequencing used peripheral blood, collected 28 days after the second AZD1222 dose. The sequence was collected from an adult who received the AZD1222 COVID-19 vaccine. The chain employs TRBV9 and TRBJ2-1; the D gene could be TRBD1 or TRBD2 (6 bases each). The CDR3 region is CASSPGGTYNEQFF. The CDR3 DNA reads TGTGCCAGCAGCCCCGGGGGCACCTACAATGAGCAGTTCTTC. Supplemented by reference TRBV9 and TRBJ2-1, the full variable domain reads DSGVTQTPKHLITATGQRVTLRCSPRSGDLSVYWYQQSLDQGLQFLIQYYNGEERAKGNILERFSAQQFPDLHSELNLSSLELGDSALYFCASSPGGTYNEQFFGPGTRLTVL.